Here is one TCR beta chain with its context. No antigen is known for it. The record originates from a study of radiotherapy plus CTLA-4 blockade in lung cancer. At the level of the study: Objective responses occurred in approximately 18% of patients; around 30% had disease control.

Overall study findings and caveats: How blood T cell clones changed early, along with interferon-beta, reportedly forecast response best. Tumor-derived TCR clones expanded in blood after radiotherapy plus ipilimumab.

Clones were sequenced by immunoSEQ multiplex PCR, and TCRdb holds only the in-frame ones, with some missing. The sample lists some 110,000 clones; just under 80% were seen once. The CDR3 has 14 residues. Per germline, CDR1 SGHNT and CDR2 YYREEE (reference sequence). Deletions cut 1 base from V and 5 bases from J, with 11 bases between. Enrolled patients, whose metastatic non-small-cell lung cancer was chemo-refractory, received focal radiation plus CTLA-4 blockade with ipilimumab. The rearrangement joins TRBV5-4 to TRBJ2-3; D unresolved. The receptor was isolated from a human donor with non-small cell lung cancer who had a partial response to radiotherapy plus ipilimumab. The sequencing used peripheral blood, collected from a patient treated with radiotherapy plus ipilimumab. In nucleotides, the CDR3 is TGTGCCAGCAGCTTGTCAGACTCTCAAGATACGCAGTATTTT. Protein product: CASSLSDSQDTQYF.